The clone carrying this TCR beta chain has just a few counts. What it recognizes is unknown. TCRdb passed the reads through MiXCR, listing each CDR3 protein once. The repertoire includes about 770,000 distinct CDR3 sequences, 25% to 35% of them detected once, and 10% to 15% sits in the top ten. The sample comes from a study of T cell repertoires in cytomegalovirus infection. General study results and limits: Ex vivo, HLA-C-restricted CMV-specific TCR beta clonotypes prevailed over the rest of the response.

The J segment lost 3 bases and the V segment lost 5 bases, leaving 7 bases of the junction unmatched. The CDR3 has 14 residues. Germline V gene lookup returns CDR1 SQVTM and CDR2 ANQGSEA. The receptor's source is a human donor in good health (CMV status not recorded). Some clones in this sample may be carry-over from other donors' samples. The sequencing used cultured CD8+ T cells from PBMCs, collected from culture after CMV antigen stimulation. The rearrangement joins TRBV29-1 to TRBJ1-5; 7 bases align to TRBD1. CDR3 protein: CSVPGTEDNQPQHF. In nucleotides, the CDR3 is TGCAGCGTTCCCGGGACAGAAGACAATCAGCCCCAGCATTTT.